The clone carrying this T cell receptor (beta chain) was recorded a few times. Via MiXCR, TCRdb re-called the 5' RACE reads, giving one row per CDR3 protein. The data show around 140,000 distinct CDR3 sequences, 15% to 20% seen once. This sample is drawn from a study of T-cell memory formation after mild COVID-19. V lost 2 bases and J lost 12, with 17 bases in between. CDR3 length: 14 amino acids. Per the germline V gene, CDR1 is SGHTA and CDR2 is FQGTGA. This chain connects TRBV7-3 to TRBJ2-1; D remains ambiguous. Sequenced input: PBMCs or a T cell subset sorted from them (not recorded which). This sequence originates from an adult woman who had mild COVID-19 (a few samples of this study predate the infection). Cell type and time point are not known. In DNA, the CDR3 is TGTGCCAGCAGCTTAGACCCAGGACCACTCCCGCAGTTCTTC. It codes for CASSLDPGPLPQFF.